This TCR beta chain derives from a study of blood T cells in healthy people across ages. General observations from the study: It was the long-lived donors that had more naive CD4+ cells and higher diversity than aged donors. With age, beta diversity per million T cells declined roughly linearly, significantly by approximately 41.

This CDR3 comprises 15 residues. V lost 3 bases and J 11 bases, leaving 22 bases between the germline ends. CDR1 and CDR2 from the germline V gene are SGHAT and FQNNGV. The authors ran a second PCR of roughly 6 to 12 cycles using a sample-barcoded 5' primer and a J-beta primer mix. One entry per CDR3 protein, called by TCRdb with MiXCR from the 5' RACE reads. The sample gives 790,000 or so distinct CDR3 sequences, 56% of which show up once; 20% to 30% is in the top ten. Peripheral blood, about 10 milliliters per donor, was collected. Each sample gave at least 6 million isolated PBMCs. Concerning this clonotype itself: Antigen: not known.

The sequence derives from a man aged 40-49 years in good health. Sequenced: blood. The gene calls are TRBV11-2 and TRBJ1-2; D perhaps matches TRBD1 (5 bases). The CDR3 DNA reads TGTGCCAGCAGCTTTGGACGGATGAACTACGGGGGTTACACCTTC. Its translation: CASSFGRMNYGGYTF. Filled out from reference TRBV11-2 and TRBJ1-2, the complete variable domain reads EAGVAQSPRYKIIEKRQSVAFWCNPISGHATLYWYQQILGQGPKLLIQFQNNGVVDDSQLPKDRFSAERLKGVDSTLKIQPAKLEDSAVYLCASSFGRMNYGGYTFGSGTRLTVV.